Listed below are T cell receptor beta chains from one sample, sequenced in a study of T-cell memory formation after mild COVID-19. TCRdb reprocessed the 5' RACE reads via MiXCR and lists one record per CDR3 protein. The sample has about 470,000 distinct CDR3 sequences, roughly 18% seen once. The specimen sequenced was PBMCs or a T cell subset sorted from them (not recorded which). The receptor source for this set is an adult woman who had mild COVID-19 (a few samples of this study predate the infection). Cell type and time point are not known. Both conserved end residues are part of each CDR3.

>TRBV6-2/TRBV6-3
CASSPGGLGSYGYTF
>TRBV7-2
CASSLSIDTGELFF
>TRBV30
CAWSVRTAPNQPQHF
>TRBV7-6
CASSLGDTPGANVLTF
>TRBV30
CAWTGGTDTQYF
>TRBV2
CASSEDEGTLIF
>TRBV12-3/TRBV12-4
CASSLGAGYNTEAFF
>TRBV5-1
CASSSGLAGAADTDTQYF
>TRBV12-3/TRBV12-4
CASSPGGAVEAFF
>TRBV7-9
CASTGPNWNTIYF
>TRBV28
CASRGQGSQETQYF
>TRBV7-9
CASSSPGRTEAFF
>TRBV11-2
CASSLSGGLQETQYF
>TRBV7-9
CASSSPSGRLQETQYF
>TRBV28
CASSSQGDTSTDTQYF
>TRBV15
CATSRLRQGIRDQPQHF
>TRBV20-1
CSARARGQGKETQYF
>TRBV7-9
CASSDGWAGELFF
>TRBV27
CASSFINPFSTDTQYF
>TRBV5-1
CASSFWGDSGNTIYF
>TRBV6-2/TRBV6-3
CASSQTGTSYEQYF
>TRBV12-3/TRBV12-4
CASEPRGSYNEQFF
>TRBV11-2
CASSLGAAYGDEQFF
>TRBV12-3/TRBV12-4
CASSTDSWGETQYF
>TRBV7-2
CASSLRFASGGHEQFF
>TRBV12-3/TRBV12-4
CASSSGTSANIQYF
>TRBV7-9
CASSYRGLGDEQYF
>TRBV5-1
CASSLREVAEAFF
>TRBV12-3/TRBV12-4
CASSPIAGGPDEQFF
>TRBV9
CASSVAIGELFF
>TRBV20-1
CSASRPEAFF
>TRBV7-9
CASSLALGEAETQYF
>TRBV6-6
CASSYPNEGEQFF
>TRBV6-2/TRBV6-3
CASSYTPTYNEQFF
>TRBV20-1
CSASGFLMSYEQYF